The sequence of this TCR beta chain was determined in a study of blood T cell repertoires in COVID-19. Across the study: The United States, Italy and Spain provided the acute and convalescent COVID-19 samples. Sample material is recorded as cDNA or gDNA derived from T cells, B-cell-depleted T cells, or PBMCs.

Per the original methods: The authors estimated nucleated cell counts from reference gene primer amplification. Sequencing was performed with immunoSEQ multiplex PCR; in TCRdb, only in-frame clones are kept and a portion is missing. V, J and clone size are those of that table, while D and trimming were read from the DNA. Among about 150,000 clones listed, around 80% were seen once. CDR3 length equals 17 residues. V lost 6 bases to trimming and J lost 1 base; unmatched junction nucleotides: 13. Per the germline V gene, CDR1 is MDHEN and CDR2 is SYDVKM. This sequence was found in a human donor in a cohort sampled during active COVID-19. The sequenced material came from peripheral blood. The gene calls are TRBV28 and TRBJ2-7; TRBD2 agrees at 9 bases. CDR3 coding DNA: TGTGCCAGCAGCCGACTAAGCGGGGGGATCTTGTCCTACGAGCAGTACTTC. Translated, it gives CASSRLSGGILSYEQYF.